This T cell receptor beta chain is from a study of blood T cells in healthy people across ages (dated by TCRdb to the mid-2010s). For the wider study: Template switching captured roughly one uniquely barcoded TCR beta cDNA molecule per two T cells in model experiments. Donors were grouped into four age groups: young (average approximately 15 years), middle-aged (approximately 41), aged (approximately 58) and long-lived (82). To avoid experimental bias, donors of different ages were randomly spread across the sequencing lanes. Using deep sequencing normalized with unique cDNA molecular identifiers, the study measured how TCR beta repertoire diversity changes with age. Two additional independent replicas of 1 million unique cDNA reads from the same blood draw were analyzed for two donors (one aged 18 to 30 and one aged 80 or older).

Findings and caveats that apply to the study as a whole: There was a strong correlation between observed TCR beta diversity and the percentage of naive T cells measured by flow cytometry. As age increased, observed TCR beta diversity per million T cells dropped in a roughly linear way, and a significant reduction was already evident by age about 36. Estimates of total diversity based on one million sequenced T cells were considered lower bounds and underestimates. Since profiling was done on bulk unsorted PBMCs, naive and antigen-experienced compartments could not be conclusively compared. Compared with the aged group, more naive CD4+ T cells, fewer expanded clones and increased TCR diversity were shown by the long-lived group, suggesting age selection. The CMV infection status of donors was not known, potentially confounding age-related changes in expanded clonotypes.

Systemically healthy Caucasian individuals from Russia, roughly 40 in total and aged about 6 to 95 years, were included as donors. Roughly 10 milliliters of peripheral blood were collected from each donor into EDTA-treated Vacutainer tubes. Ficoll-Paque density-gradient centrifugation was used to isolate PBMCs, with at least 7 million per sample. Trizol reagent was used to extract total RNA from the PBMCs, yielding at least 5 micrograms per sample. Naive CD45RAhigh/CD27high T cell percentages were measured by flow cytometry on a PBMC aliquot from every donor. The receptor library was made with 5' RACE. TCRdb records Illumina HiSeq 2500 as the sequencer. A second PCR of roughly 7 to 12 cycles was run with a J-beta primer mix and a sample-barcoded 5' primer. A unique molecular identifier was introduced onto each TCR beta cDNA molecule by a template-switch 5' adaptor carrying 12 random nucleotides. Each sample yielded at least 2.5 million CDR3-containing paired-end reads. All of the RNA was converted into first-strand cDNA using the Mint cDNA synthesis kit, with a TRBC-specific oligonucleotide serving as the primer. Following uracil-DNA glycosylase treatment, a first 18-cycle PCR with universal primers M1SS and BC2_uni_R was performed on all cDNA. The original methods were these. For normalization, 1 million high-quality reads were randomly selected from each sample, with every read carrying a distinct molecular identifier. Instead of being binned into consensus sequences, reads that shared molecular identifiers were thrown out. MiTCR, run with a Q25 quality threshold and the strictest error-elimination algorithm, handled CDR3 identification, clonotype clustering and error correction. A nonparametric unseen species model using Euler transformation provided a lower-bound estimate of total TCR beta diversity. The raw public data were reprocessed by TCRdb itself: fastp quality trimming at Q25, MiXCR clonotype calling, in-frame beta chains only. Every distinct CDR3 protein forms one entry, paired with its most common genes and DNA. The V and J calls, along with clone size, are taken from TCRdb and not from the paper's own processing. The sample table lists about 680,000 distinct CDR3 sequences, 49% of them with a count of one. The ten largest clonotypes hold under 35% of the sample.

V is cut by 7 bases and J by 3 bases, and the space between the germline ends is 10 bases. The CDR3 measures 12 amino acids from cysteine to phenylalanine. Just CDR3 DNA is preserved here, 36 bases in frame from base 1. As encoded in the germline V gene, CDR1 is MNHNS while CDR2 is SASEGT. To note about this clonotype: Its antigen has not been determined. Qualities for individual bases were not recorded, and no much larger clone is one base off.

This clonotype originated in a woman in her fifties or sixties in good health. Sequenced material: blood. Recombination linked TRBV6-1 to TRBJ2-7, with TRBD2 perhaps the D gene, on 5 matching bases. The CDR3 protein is CASMRANYEQYF. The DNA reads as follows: TGTGCCAGCATGAGGGCCAACTACGAGCAGTACTTC.